This T cell receptor (beta chain) is from a study of T cell responses to AZD1222 COVID-19 vaccine. Trimming removed 2 bases from V and 8 bases from J, with 15 bases in between. The CDR3 is made up of 14 amino acids. Germline V gene lookup returns CDR1 SGHTA and CDR2 FQGTGA. TCRdb keeps only in-frame clones here, not all; method: immunoSEQ multiplex PCR. The sample lists 120,000 or so clones, over 75% occurring once. The TCR originated in an adult in good health. V usage is TRBV7-3 and J usage is TRBJ1-2; weak D call: TRBD1 (6 bases). Specimen: peripheral blood, collected on day 0 of AZD1222 vaccination. The CDR3 loop is CASSLSRDTTGYTF. In nucleotides, the CDR3 is TGTGCCAGCAGCTTATCCCGGGACACTACCGGCTACACCTTC.